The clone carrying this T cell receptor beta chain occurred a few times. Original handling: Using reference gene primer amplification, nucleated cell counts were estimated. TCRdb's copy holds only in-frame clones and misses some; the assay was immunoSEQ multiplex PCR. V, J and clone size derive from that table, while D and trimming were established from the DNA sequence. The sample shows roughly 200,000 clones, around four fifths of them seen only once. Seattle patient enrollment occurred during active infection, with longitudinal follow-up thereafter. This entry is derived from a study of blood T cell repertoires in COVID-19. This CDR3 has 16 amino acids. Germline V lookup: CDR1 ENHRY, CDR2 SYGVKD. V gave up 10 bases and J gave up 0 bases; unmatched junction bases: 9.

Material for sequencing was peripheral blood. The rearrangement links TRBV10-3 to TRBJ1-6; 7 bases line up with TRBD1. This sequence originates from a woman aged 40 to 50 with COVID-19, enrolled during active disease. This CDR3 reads CANQGDFNSYNSPLHF. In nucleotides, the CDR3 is TGTGCCAACCAGGGGGATTTTAACTCCTATAATTCACCCCTCCACTTT.